This T cell receptor beta chain stems from a study of early T cells in non-severe SARS-CoV-2 infection. This clonotype turned up a few times. TCRdb reanalysed the 5' RACE reads using MiXCR and keeps one entry per CDR3 protein. This repertoire shows 45,000 or so distinct CDR3 sequences, approximately 11% found once; its top ten account for about 9.6%. Germline CDR1 reads SEHNR; CDR2 reads FQNEAQ (reference sequence). The CDR3 consists of 16 residues. V was shortened by 0 bases and J by 0 bases, with 9 bases between the two germline ends. The V and J genes are TRBV7-9 and TRBJ1-3; D is ambiguous. Sequencing was carried out using whole blood. The clonotype comes from an adult who was a healthcare worker with PCR-confirmed SARS-CoV-2 infection or an uninfected control (not recorded which). The CDR3 DNA follows: TGTGCCAGCAGCTTAGCTTCGAGATCCTCTGGAAACACCATATATTTT. Residues: CASSLASRSSGNTIYF.